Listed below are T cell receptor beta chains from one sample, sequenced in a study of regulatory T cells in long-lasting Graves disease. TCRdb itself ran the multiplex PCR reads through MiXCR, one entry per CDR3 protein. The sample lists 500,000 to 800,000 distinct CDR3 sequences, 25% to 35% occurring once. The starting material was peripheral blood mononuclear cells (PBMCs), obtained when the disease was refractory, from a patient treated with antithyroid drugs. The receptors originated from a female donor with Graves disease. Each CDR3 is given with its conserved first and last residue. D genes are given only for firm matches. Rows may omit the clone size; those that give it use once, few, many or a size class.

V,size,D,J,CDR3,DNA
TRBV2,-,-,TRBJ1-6,CASSEFGRSNSPLHF,TGTGCCAGCAGTGAATTTGGGCGGTCGAATTCACCCCTCCACTTT
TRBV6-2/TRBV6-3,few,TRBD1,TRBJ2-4,CASIRARGAKNIQYF,TGTGCCAGCATCCGAGCCAGGGGGGCCAAAAACATTCAGTACTTC
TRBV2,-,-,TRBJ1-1,CASSEERGTGAFF,TGTGCCAGCAGTGAGGAAAGGGGGACGGGGGCTTTCTTT
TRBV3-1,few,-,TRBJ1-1,CASSFRRAQGEAFF,TGTGCCAGCAGCTTTCGGCGGGCCCAGGGTGAAGCTTTCTTT
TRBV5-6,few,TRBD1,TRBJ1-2,CASSLVWGQGHYGYTF,TGTGCCAGCAGCTTGGTGTGGGGACAGGGGCACTATGGCTACACCTTC
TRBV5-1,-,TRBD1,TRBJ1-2,CASSSGQIPTSFYGYTF,TGCGCCAGCAGCTCGGGACAGATCCCGACCTCATTCTATGGCTACACCTTC
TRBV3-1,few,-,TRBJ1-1,CASSHPRENTEAFF,TGTGCCAGCAGCCATCCCCGAGAGAACACTGAAGCTTTCTTT
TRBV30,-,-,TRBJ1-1,CACKLSAPPGRDTEAFF,TGTGCCTGCAAGTTGTCAGCTCCCCCCGGAAGGGACACTGAAGCTTTCTTT
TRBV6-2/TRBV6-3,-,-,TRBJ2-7,CASMGGEQYF,TGTGCCAGCATGGGGGGTGAGCAGTACTTC
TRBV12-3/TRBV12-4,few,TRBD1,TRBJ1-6,CASRGSQGANSPLHF,TGTGCCAGCAGGGGATCACAGGGGGCGAATTCACCCCTCCACTTT
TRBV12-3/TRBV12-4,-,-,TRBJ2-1,CVGGSEVDEQFF,TGTGTCGGGGGCAGCGAAGTAGATGAGCAGTTCTTC
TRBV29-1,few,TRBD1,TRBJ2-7,CSARTGGDSYEQYF,TGCAGCGCTCGGACAGGGGGCGATTCTTACGAGCAGTACTTC
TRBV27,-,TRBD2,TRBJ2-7,CASSFSGAAYEQYF,TGTGCCAGCAGTTTCAGCGGGGCCGCCTACGAGCAGTACTTC
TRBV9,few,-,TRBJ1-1,CASSPRLEPPMNTEAFF,TGTGCCAGCAGCCCCCGTCTAGAGCCACCGATGAACACTGAAGCTTTCTTT
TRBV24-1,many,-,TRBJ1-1,CATRGVNTEAFF,TGTGCCACCAGAGGGGTGAACACTGAAGCTTTCTTT
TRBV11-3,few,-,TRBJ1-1,CASSLLGYSTDTEAFF,TGTGCCAGCAGCTTGCTTGGTTACTCCACTGACACTGAAGCTTTCTTT
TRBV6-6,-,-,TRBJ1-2,CASSYSDTLEGYTF,TGTGCCAGCAGTTACTCGGACACCCTGGAGGGCTACACCTTC
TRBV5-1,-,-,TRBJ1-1,CASSLDAVNTEAFF,TGCGCCAGCAGCTTGGATGCAGTGAACACTGAAGCTTTCTTT
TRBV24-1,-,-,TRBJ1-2,CATSDPGFGYTF,TGTGCCACCAGTGACCCAGGGTTTGGCTACACCTTC
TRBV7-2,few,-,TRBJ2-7,CAIHPLGQGWYEQYF,TGTGCCATCCACCCCCTGGGGCAGGGGTGGTACGAGCAGTACTTC
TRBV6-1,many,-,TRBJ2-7,CASSGGETYEQYF,TGTGCCAGCAGCGGTGGGGAAACCTACGAGCAGTACTTC
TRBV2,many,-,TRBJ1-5,CASKGGSNQPQHF,TGTGCCAGCAAAGGGGGAAGCAATCAGCCCCAGCATTTT
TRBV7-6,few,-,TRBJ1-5,CASSAQGGNQPQHF,TGTGCCAGCAGCGCGCAGGGTGGTAATCAGCCCCAGCATTTT
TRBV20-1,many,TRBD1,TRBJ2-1,CSASYAGTGTDLAESSSYNEQFF,TGCAGTGCTAGCTACGCCGGGACAGGGACGGATCTAGCCGAGTCGAGCTCCTACAATGAGCAGTTCTTC
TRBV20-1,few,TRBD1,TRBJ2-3,CSSNTGTGSSDTQYF,TGCAGTTCGAATACCGGGACAGGGTCGTCAGATACGCAGTATTTT
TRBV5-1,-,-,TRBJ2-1,CASNNRDIPYNEQFF,TGCGCCAGCAATAACCGGGACATCCCCTACAATGAGCAGTTCTTC
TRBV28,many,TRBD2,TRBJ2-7,CASSFSLAGLSYEQYF,TGTGCCAGCAGTTTTAGTCTAGCGGGCCTATCCTACGAGCAGTACTTC
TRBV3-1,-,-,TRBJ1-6,CASSPEIWDSTYNSPLHF,TGTGCCAGCAGCCCAGAGATCTGGGACTCTACCTATAATTCACCCCTCCACTTT
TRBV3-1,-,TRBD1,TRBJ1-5,CASSDTGQVSNQPQHF,TGTGCCAGCAGCGATACCGGACAGGTTAGCAATCAGCCCCAGCATTTT
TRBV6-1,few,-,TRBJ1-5,CASSRDLLSNQPQHF,TGTGCCAGCAGCCGGGACTTACTTAGCAATCAGCCCCAGCATTTT
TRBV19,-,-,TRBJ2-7,CASSITGTLTNNEQYF,TGTGCCAGTAGTATCACGGGCACCTTGACGAACAACGAGCAGTACTTC
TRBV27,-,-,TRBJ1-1,CASSLIYRPSTEAFF,TGTGCCAGCAGTTTAATTTACAGGCCCAGCACTGAAGCTTTCTTT
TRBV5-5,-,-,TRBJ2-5,CASSPDLAGETQYF,TGTGCCAGCAGCCCCGATTTGGCCGGGGAGACCCAGTACTTC
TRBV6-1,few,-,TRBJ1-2,CASRRAAGRNGYTF,TGTGCCAGCAGGCGGGCCGCGGGGAGGAATGGCTACACCTTC
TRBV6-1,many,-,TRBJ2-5,CASNEQGSQETQYF,TGTGCCAGCAATGAACAGGGTAGTCAAGAGACCCAGTACTTC
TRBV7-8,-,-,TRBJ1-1,CASSSSGHMNTEAFF,TGTGCCAGCAGCTCTTCGGGACATATGAACACTGAAGCTTTCTTT
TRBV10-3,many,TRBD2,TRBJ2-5,CAISEPGLAEFQETQYF,TGTGCCATCAGTGAGCCCGGACTAGCGGAGTTCCAAGAGACCCAGTACTTC
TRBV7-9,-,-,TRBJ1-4,CASSLRPGVEKLFF,TGTGCCAGCAGCTTACGTCCGGGGGTCGAAAAACTGTTTTTT
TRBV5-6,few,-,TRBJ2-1,CASSVGSGYNEQFF,TGTGCCAGCAGCGTTGGTAGCGGATACAATGAGCAGTTCTTC
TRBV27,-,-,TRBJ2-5,CASSHPGQSETQYF,TGTGCCAGCAGTCACCCGGGGCAGTCGGAGACCCAGTACTTC
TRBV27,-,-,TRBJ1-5,CAGSFRAVNQPQHF,TGTGCCGGCAGTTTTCGGGCAGTCAATCAGCCCCAGCATTTT
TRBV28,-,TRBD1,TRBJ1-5,CASNKPPGQSNQPQHF,TGTGCCAGCAATAAACCCCCGGGACAGAGCAATCAGCCCCAGCATTTT
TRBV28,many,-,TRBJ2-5,CASQGRQETQYF,TGTGCCTCCCAGGGTAGGCAAGAGACCCAGTACTTC
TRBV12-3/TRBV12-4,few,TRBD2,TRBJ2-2,CASSFGGRDTGELFF,TGTGCCAGCAGTTTCGGCGGGAGAGACACCGGGGAGCTGTTTTTT
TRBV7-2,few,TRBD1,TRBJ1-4,CASSLVKGGREKLFF,TGTGCCAGCAGCTTAGTAAAAGGGGGCCGTGAAAAACTGTTTTTT
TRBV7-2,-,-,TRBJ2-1,CASSEHSQYNEQFF,TGTGCCAGCAGTGAACACAGTCAGTACAATGAGCAGTTCTTC
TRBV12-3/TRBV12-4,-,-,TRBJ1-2,CASSFYLSPNYGYTF,TGTGCCAGCAGTTTTTACCTAAGCCCTAACTATGGCTACACCTTC
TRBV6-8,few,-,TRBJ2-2,CASSYIRGGELFF,TGTGCCAGCAGTTACATCCGGGGCGGGGAGCTGTTTTTT
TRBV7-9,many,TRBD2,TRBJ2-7,CASSETSGRGYEQYF,TGTGCCAGCAGCGAGACTAGCGGGAGAGGCTACGAGCAGTACTTC
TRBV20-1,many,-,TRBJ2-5,CSARPGIETQYF,TGCAGTGCTAGACCAGGGATAGAGACCCAGTACTTC
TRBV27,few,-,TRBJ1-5,CASPRYSRVPSDSNQPQHF,TGTGCCAGCCCACGATACAGCCGGGTCCCCAGCGATAGCAATCAGCCCCAGCATTTT
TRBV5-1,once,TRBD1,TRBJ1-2,CASSLNPGTGSNGYTF,TGCGCCAGCAGCTTAAATCCCGGGACAGGGAGTAATGGCTACACCTTC
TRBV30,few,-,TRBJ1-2,CASYPGGGYTF,TGTGCCTCTTACCCCGGGGGCGGCTACACCTTC
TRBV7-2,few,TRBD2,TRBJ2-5,CASSLFLAGAETQYF,TGTGCCAGCAGCTTATTCCTAGCGGGAGCTGAGACCCAGTACTTC
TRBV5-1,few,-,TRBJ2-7,CASSLGGGGNEQYF,TGCGCCAGCAGCTTGGGGGGAGGAGGAAACGAGCAGTACTTC